This T cell receptor (beta chain) comes out of a study of T cell repertoires in cytomegalovirus infection. This clonotype turned up a few times. As yet, its antigen is unknown. One entry per CDR3 protein results from TCRdb running MiXCR on the reads. The sample has fewer than 130,000 distinct CDR3 sequences; 35% to 50% are singletons. Study results and caveats: In two of eight donors, the top clonotype was HLA-C-restricted CMV-specific.

The CDR3 totals 18 residues. V trimming: 1 base; J trimming: 1 base; junction bases outside the gene matches: 10. Germline assignment: CDR1 SGHVS and CDR2 FQNEAQ. Sequences were derived from CD8+ T cells from cultured PBMCs, sampled from culture after CMV antigen stimulation. This receptor was obtained from a human donor in good health (CMV status not recorded). Some clones in this sample may be carry-over from other donors' samples. The chain uses TRBV7-8 and TRBJ2-1, with TRBD1 matching 7 bases. The CDR3 DNA sequence: TGTGCCAGCAGCTTAGGGCAAGCAGGGGGATGGTCCTACAATGAGCAGTTCTTC. It encodes CASSLGQAGGWSYNEQFF.